This TCR beta chain is drawn from a study of cytomegalovirus exposure and HLA in healthy donors. The CDR3 consists of 14 residues. V was clipped by 6 bases and J by 1 base; unmatched bases: 4. Per the germline V gene, CDR1 is SGHNT and CDR2 is YYREEE (reference sequence). General study points: Most of the CMV-associated TCR beta chains (in a later analysis) appeared to be HLA-restricted. Follow-up analysis later connected one missense variant in DCLRE1C with trimming of TCR beta V- and J-genes.

The PCR employed 60 Vbeta primers together with 13 Jbeta primers. TCRdb's copy holds only in-frame clones and misses some; the assay was immunoSEQ multiplex PCR. The sample contains 180,000 or so clones, over 80% of which appear only once. Regarding this clone: Its antigen is not known.

The rearrangement uses TRBV5-4 and TRBJ2-7; 10 nucleotides line up with TRBD1. Sequences were obtained from PBMCs. This TCR came from a man aged 35 to 55 in good health and CMV-seronegative. The CDR3 sequence is CASTPGQGSYEQYF. CDR3 sequence (DNA): TGTGCCAGCACGCCGGGACAGGGGTCCTACGAGCAGTACTTC.